The T cell receptor (beta chain) described here comes from a study of shared clonotypes between healthy human individuals. Study-wide results and limits: An expected dependence of interdonor clonotype sharing on sequencing depth was noted. Around 5% was the fraction of naive CD4 clonotypes found shared across four donors.

In the sorted-subset replicate PCRs, approximately 200 ng DNA, 25,000 to 30,000 T cell genomes, was used. Using immunoSEQ multiplex PCR, the repertoire was profiled, and TCRdb retains in-frame clones only, with some absent. The repertoire holds hundreds of thousands of clones, with about 80% as singletons. The CD4+ fraction was divided into a CD45RA+ naive subset and a CD45RA-negative memory subset. As concerns this clone: Its antigen is not identified.

CDR1 is SGHNT and CDR2 is YYREEE in the germline V gene (reference sequence). This CDR3 contains 13 residues. V lost 4 bases to trimming and J lost 5 bases, with 12 bases between them. The chain employs TRBV5-4 and TRBJ2-5; D is ambiguous. Sequences were obtained from memory CD4+ T cells sorted from blood. The subset: CD45RA-negative fraction. The receptor was isolated from a woman under 40 in good health. For the CDR3, the DNA is TGTGCCAGCAGCACAGACAACCGCGAGACCCAGTACTTC. It specifies CASSTDNRETQYF.